Listed below are T cell receptor beta chains from one sample, sequenced in a study of blood T cells in healthy people across ages. A single record per CDR3 protein comes from TCRdb applying MiXCR to the 5' RACE reads. The sample includes about a million distinct CDR3 sequences, approximately 50% seen only once; the top ten take about 21%. Sequenced material: blood. The receptors originated from a woman in her sixties or seventies in good health. Each CDR3 is given with its conserved first and last residue. The D gene is left open where the match is weak. Size values are once, few and many counts, or a class for expanded clones, and some rows have none.

d_gene: TRBD2; v_gene: TRBV20-1; j_gene: TRBJ2-7; abundance: once; CDR3aa: CSASPLAGGQYEQYF; CDR3nt: TGCAGTGCCTCCCCCCTAGCGGGAGGACAATACGAGCAGTACTTC
d_gene: -; v_gene: TRBV30; j_gene: TRBJ2-1; abundance: -; CDR3aa: CACPRGHYNEQFF; CDR3nt: TGTGCCTGCCCACGTGGGCACTACAATGAGCAGTTCTTC
d_gene: TRBD1; v_gene: TRBV20-1; j_gene: TRBJ1-2; abundance: -; CDR3aa: CSAFRQGNGYTF; CDR3nt: TGCAGTGCTTTCCGACAGGGAAATGGCTACACCTTC
d_gene: -; v_gene: TRBV7-2; j_gene: TRBJ2-7; abundance: few; CDR3aa: CASSLGSGIGGEQYF; CDR3nt: TGTGCCAGCAGCTTAGGTAGCGGCATAGGGGGGGAGCAGTACTTC
d_gene: -; v_gene: TRBV10-3; j_gene: TRBJ2-7; abundance: -; CDR3aa: CAISESGGRHLYEQYF; CDR3nt: TGTGCCATCAGTGAGTCGGGGGGTAGGCATTTGTACGAGCAGTACTTC
d_gene: -; v_gene: TRBV13; j_gene: TRBJ2-1; abundance: -; CDR3aa: CASSSTGLGRAYNEQFF; CDR3nt: TGTGCCAGCAGCTCCACCGGATTAGGTAGGGCTTACAATGAGCAGTTCTTC
d_gene: -; v_gene: TRBV3-1; j_gene: TRBJ1-2; abundance: -; CDR3aa: CASSQSQGFYGYTF; CDR3nt: TGTGCCAGCAGCCAAAGCCAGGGATTTTATGGCTACACCTTC
d_gene: TRBD1; v_gene: TRBV6-6; j_gene: TRBJ2-3; abundance: -; CDR3aa: CASTWGQGADTQYF; CDR3nt: TGTGCCAGCACTTGGGGACAGGGGGCCGATACGCAGTATTTT
d_gene: -; v_gene: TRBV7-9; j_gene: TRBJ2-1; abundance: -; CDR3aa: CASSLAGGHNEQFF; CDR3nt: TGTGCCAGCAGCTTAGCGGGGGGCCACAATGAGCAGTTCTTC
d_gene: -; v_gene: TRBV29-1; j_gene: TRBJ2-5; abundance: -; CDR3aa: CSAGWGETQYF; CDR3nt: TGCAGCGCCGGTTGGGGGGAGACCCAGTACTTC
d_gene: TRBD1; v_gene: TRBV5-1; j_gene: TRBJ2-5; abundance: -; CDR3aa: CASSLSRGPRYQETQYF; CDR3nt: TGCGCCAGCAGCTTGTCCAGGGGGCCGAGGTACCAAGAGACCCAGTACTTC
d_gene: TRBD2; v_gene: TRBV7-3; j_gene: TRBJ2-6; abundance: few; CDR3aa: CASSVTSGSGSGANVLTF; CDR3nt: TGTGCCAGCAGCGTTACTAGCGGGAGCGGGTCTGGGGCCAACGTCCTGACTTTC
d_gene: TRBD2; v_gene: TRBV4-2; j_gene: TRBJ2-1; abundance: few; CDR3aa: CASSQELAGGIDEQFF; CDR3nt: TGTGCCAGCAGTCAGGAACTAGCGGGAGGGATAGATGAGCAGTTCTTC
d_gene: TRBD2; v_gene: TRBV28; j_gene: TRBJ2-7; abundance: few; CDR3aa: CAIQRGGYEQYF; CDR3nt: TGTGCCATCCAACGGGGGGGCTACGAGCAGTACTTC
d_gene: TRBD1; v_gene: TRBV7-9; j_gene: TRBJ1-1; abundance: -; CDR3aa: CASSPQGTGTEAFF; CDR3nt: TGTGCCAGCAGCCCACAGGGGACTGGCACTGAAGCTTTCTTT
d_gene: -; v_gene: TRBV20-1; j_gene: TRBJ2-3; abundance: -; CDR3aa: CSARNPGTPRDTQYF; CDR3nt: TGCAGTGCTAGAAACCCGGGGACACCCCGGGATACGCAGTATTTT
d_gene: -; v_gene: TRBV6-2/TRBV6-3; j_gene: TRBJ2-7; abundance: -; CDR3aa: CASSSRRVNEQYF; CDR3nt: TGTGCCAGCAGTTCCAGGAGAGTTAACGAGCAGTACTTC
d_gene: TRBD1; v_gene: TRBV5-1; j_gene: TRBJ2-5; abundance: -; CDR3aa: CASSQSGTGFGETQYF; CDR3nt: TGCGCCAGCAGCCAATCGGGGACAGGGTTCGGAGAGACCCAGTACTTC
d_gene: -; v_gene: TRBV20-1; j_gene: TRBJ2-3; abundance: few; CDR3aa: CSATRGTTDTQYF; CDR3nt: TGCAGTGCTACCCGGGGAACAACAGATACGCAGTATTTT
d_gene: -; v_gene: TRBV24-1; j_gene: TRBJ2-7; abundance: -; CDR3aa: CATSDFSTPYEQYF; CDR3nt: TGTGCCACCAGTGATTTTTCGACACCCTACGAGCAGTACTTC
d_gene: -; v_gene: TRBV4-1; j_gene: TRBJ2-6; abundance: once; CDR3aa: CASSPPIGSGANVLTF; CDR3nt: TGCGCCAGCAGCCCCCCGATAGGGTCTGGGGCCAACGTCCTGACTTTC
d_gene: TRBD1; v_gene: TRBV5-1; j_gene: TRBJ2-5; abundance: -; CDR3aa: CASSRQGGQETQYF; CDR3nt: TGCGCCAGCAGCCGACAGGGGGGGCAAGAGACCCAGTACTTC
d_gene: TRBD1; v_gene: TRBV12-3/TRBV12-4; j_gene: TRBJ2-7; abundance: few; CDR3aa: CASSLVGTGRPYEQYF; CDR3nt: TGTGCCAGCAGTTTAGTTGGGACAGGGCGACCTTACGAGCAGTACTTC
d_gene: TRBD1; v_gene: TRBV6-5; j_gene: TRBJ2-7; abundance: few; CDR3aa: CASSYDGGQGAYEQYF; CDR3nt: TGTGCCAGCAGTTACGATGGGGGACAGGGTGCGTACGAGCAGTACTTC